The text below deals with one TCR beta chain. These data belong to a study of tumor-infiltrating lymphocytes in primary liver carcinoma. Constant-region priming of 500 ng total RNA yielded TCR beta cDNA. Libraries covering TCR beta were generated through three nested multiplex PCR rounds (using a slightly modified ARM-PCR). PCR rounds one and two used TRBV1-TRBV30 forward primers with a C-beta reverse primer for approximately 10 cycles each. TCRdb re-called the multiplex PCR reads through MiXCR, storing one row per CDR3 protein. The sample lists some 110,000 distinct CDR3 sequences; 60% to 75% were seen once. Unsorted bulk tissue (roughly 17-34 mg) underwent RNA and DNA co-extraction. V lost 6 bases, J lost 10 bases, and 11 bases stayed unmatched. The V gene's germline CDR1 is MNHEY and CDR2 SVGAGI. This CDR3 contains 14 residues.

The receptor's source is a woman between 55 and 75 years old with primary liver carcinoma and hepatitis B virus infection. The source material was liver tumor tissue from sampling region 3. Subset given: tumor region T3, left-lateral pole. The V gene is TRBV6-5, the J gene TRBJ2-1; 8 bases agree with TRBD2. For the CDR3, the DNA is TGTGCCAGCAGGGCACTAGCGGCAGTGAGGGAGCAGTTCTTC. Translated: CASRALAAVREQFF.